Below are 25 T cell receptor beta chains sequenced from a single sample in a study of blood T cell repertoires in COVID-19. Profiling relied on immunoSEQ multiplex PCR, and the TCRdb table lists in-frame clones only, not all of them. The sample contains 300,000 to 450,000 clones, about 89% of which appear only once. The sequencing sample was made of peripheral blood. The receptors originated from a woman aged 25 to 39 with COVID-19, enrolled during active disease.

V is TRBV28 and J is TRBJ2-7, with D unclear. V shed 2 bases and J shed 4 bases, with 6 bases lying between them. The CDR3 extends over 12 amino acids. The germline CDR1 and CDR2 sequences are MDHEN and SYDVKM. The CDR3 DNA is TGTGCCAGCAGTTTAGACTTGTACGAGCAGTACTTC. Translating it yields CASSLDLYEQYF.

The chain has TRBV10-3 and TRBJ1-5, with a tentative D call TRBD1 (5 bases). The CDR3 has 14 residues. V lost 5 bases, J lost 7 bases, and 15 bases lay in between. Per the germline V gene, CDR1 is ENHRY and CDR2 is SYGVKD. The CDR3 region has the DNA TGTGCCATCAGTTTAGGGGCCACCGGCCAGCCCCAGCATTTT. The encoded protein is CAISLGATGQPQHF.

This clone is a singleton in its sample. The rearrangement links TRBV12-3 or TRBV12-4 to TRBJ1-2, with D maybe TRBD1 (5 bases). The CDR3 runs to 13 residues. Trimming stripped 4 bases from V and 4 bases from J, with 10 bases between. Here the CDR3 DNA reads TGTGCCAGCAGTTGGGGGGTGTTCTATGGCTACACCTTC. It codes for CASSWGVFYGYTF.

The V call is TRBV24-1, the J call TRBJ2-3, with 10 bases fitting TRBD2. In germline, CDR1 is KGHDR, CDR2 SFDVKD. The CDR3 is 16 amino acids. V gave up 3 bases and J gave up 1 base; unmatched junction bases: 3. Written as DNA, the CDR3 is TGTGCCACCAGTGATCGAACTAGCGGGGGCACAGATACGCAGTATTTT. This translates into CATSDRTSGGTDTQYF.

V usage is TRBV2 and J usage is TRBJ2-1; 9 nucleotides line up with TRBD2. Germline CDR1 and CDR2: SNHLY and FYNNEI. V shed 5 bases and J 4 bases; nucleotides not matched to a gene: 9. The CDR3 sequence is 16 residues long. The CDR3 sequence: CASSTPLAGIYNEQFF. For the CDR3, the DNA is TGTGCCAGCAGTACCCCTCTAGCGGGGATTTACAATGAGCAGTTCTTC.

The chain employs TRBV28 and TRBJ1-5; D gene ambiguous. Germline CDR1 MDHEN, CDR2 SYDVKM. The CDR3 length is 14 residues. Trimming removed 6 bases at V and 3 bases at J, with 12 bases between. The CDR3 DNA is TGTGCCAGCAGCAATTCCCGGGACAATCAGCCCCAGCATTTT. Amino acid sequence: CASSNSRDNQPQHF.

This rearrangement joins TRBV5-1 to TRBJ2-7, with TRBD1 identical over 9 bases. The length of the CDR3 is 15 residues. CDR1 SGHRS and CDR2 YFSETQ come from the germline V gene. Losses at the gene ends were 7 bases for V and 0 bases for J; bases not matched to a gene: 8. The CDR3 spells CASRPGQGYSYEQYF. In nucleotides, the CDR3 is TGCGCCAGCCGGCCGGGACAGGGTTACTCCTACGAGCAGTACTTC.

This sequence joins TRBV5-1 and TRBJ2-1; the match to TRBD2 covers 16 bases. The CDR3 spans 20 residues. Unmatched junction bases numbered 10, after V lost 4 bases and J lost 0 bases. Germline loops: CDR1 SGHRS, CDR2 YFSETQ. CDR3 sequence reads: CASSPGLAGGGSYSYNEQFF. CDR3 in DNA: TGCGCCAGCAGCCCGGGACTAGCGGGAGGGGGGTCATACTCCTACAATGAGCAGTTCTTC.

The chain employs TRBV18 and TRBJ2-5; D is unclear. CDR1 KGHSH and CDR2 LQKENI come from the germline V gene. The CDR3 spans 13 residues. Trimming took 4 bases from V and 5 from J, leaving 11 bases between them. The CDR3 DNA is TGTGCCAGCTCACGACCGTCGCGGGAGACCCAGTACTTC. This sequence encodes CASSRPSRETQYF.

The genes are TRBV12-5 and TRBJ2-1; 11 bases map to TRBD2. Germline CDR1 and CDR2: LGHNT and FRNRAP. This CDR3 spans 15 amino acids. With V trimmed by 6 bases and J by 0 bases, 1 base remained unmatched. CDR3 protein: CASGLAGGSYNEQFF. CDR3 bases: TGTGCTAGTGGCCTAGCGGGAGGCTCCTACAATGAGCAGTTCTTC.

This rearrangement joins TRBV10-3 to TRBJ2-1; TRBD1 agrees at 7 bases. The CDR3 has 16 residues. Germline-derived CDR1 and CDR2 are ENHRY and SYGVKD. J was trimmed by 5 bases and V by 4 bases; bases with no gene match: 11. CDR3 DNA: TGTGCCATCAGTGCGAGTAGGAACAGGGGAGACAATGAGCAGTTCTTC. Its protein product is CAISASRNRGDNEQFF.

The table lists this clone with a count of one. The V call is TRBV12-3 or TRBV12-4, the J call TRBJ1-3; D gene uncertain. The CDR3 loop spans 13 amino acids. Trimming stripped 5 bases from V and 7 bases from J, with 12 bases between. The CDR3 nucleotides are TGTGCCAGCAGTCCCCCCTGGCGGAACACCATATATTTT. Amino acids: CASSPPWRNTIYF.

This chain links TRBV10-3 with TRBJ1-1; no firm D call. CDR1 is ENHRY, CDR2 SYGVKD, per germline. The CDR3 has 12 amino acids. The germline V and J ends were trimmed by 6 bases and 3 bases, with 8 bases remaining between them. The DNA of the CDR3 is TGTGCCATCAGGACATGGGACACTGAAGCTTTCTTT. Protein sequence: CAIRTWDTEAFF.

V gene TRBV9 combines with J gene TRBJ1-4, with D possibly TRBD1 on 5 matching bases. The V and J ends lost 6 bases and 7 bases respectively, with 16 bases between them. This CDR3 is 14 amino acids long. Germline V gene sequence: CDR1 SGDLS, CDR2 YYNGEE. The CDR3 is CASKKGRGGEKLFF. DNA for the CDR3: TGTGCCAGCAAAAAAGGACGGGGGGGTGAAAAACTGTTTTTT. Full variable domain (remainder filled in from reference TRBV9 and TRBJ1-4): DSGVTQTPKHLITATGQRVTLRCSPRSGDLSVYWYQQSLDQGLQFLIQYYNGEERAKGNILERFSAQQFPDLHSELNLSSLELGDSALYFCASKKGRGGEKLFFGSGTQLSVL.

The chain uses TRBV6-4 and TRBJ2-7; D perhaps matches TRBD1 (5 bases). CDR3 length equals 13 residues. The V end lost 5 bases, the J end lost 4 bases, and 12 bases lay between the germline ends. The V gene's germline CDR1 is MRHNA and CDR2 SNTAGT. The CDR3: CASSWTIGYEQYF. In DNA, the CDR3 is TGTGCCAGCAGTTGGACAATTGGGTACGAGCAGTACTTC.

This clone was detected once. V gene TRBV6-2 or TRBV6-3 combines with J gene TRBJ2-7; TRBD1 might be the D (6 bases). The V and J ends lost 6 bases and 1 base respectively, with 13 bases between them. CDR1 and CDR2 from the germline V gene are MNHEY and SVGEGT. The CDR3 extends over 14 amino acids. For the CDR3, the DNA is TGTGCCAGCAGCCGATCAGGACAGTCCTACGAGCAGTACGTC. Protein: CASSRSGQSYEQYV.

The chain recombines TRBV7-2 with TRBJ1-3; D unclear. Trimming removed 2 bases from V and 3 bases from J, with 14 bases in between. The CDR3 has 16 amino acids. Germline CDR1 and CDR2: SGHTA and FQGNSA. In DNA, the CDR3 is TGTGCCAGCAGCTTAACGCCAGGTGGCGTTGGAAACACCATATATTTT. It specifies CASSLTPGGVGNTIYF.

The chain employs TRBV19 and TRBJ2-5; 8 bases match TRBD1. In germline, CDR1 is LNHDA, CDR2 SQIVND (reference sequence). This CDR3 comprises 15 residues. V was pared by 10 bases and J by 5 bases, with 15 bases of the junction left unmatched. CDR3 in amino acids: CATTTRRGQGETQYF. The CDR3 bases are TGTGCCACTACCACCCGCAGGGGGCAGGGCGAGACCCAGTACTTC.

As to this clone: At one boundary the junction diverges from the germline segment, which might be a read error. This chain uses TRBV19 with TRBJ2-6; D gene ambiguous. The germline gives CDR1 LNHDA, CDR2 SQIVND (reference sequence). There are 12 residues in the CDR3. The CDR3, as DNA: TGCTTCGCAGGTTCCGGGGCCAACGTCCTGACTTTC. This gives the protein CFAGSGANVLTF.

This rearrangement joins TRBV10-1 to TRBJ1-4; D ambiguous. This CDR3 spans 15 amino acids. Germline-derived CDR1 and CDR2 are WNHNN and SYGVQD (reference sequence). Trimming removed 6 bases from V and 5 bases from J, with 16 bases in between. The CDR3 here is CASSAGSTGNEKLFF. CDR3 bases: TGCGCCAGCAGCGCTGGATCCACCGGGAATGAAAAACTGTTTTTT.

This CDR3 reads CASSTGTSGQETQYF. As DNA, the CDR3 is TGTGCCAGTAGTACCGGGACTAGCGGCCAAGAGACCCAGTACTTC. The chain is built from TRBV19 and TRBJ2-5; 11 bases line up with TRBD2. Trimming cost V 4 bases and J 1 base; bases outside gene matches: 2. Germline lookup yields CDR1 LNHDA and CDR2 SQIVND (reference sequence). The CDR3 is made up of 15 amino acids.

In this sample, this clone turned up once. This chain connects TRBV10-1 to TRBJ2-7; TRBD2 might be the D (5 bases). V lost 4 bases and J lost 9, with 7 bases in between. The CDR3 is 10 residues long. Germline CDR1 and CDR2: WNHNN and SYGVQD (reference sequence). The CDR3 spells CASSVRGQYV. The CDR3, as DNA: TGCGCCAGCAGTGTACGGGGGCAGTACGTC.

The gene calls are TRBV7-8 and TRBJ1-4, with 9 bases identical to TRBD1. Germline loops: CDR1 SGHVS, CDR2 FQNEAQ. The junction had 8 bases not matched to a gene; V was cut back by 5 bases and J by 7 bases. The CDR3 totals 15 residues. For the CDR3, the DNA is TGTGCCAGCAGCCAGCGGACAGGGGTTAGTGAAAAACTGTTTTTT. This translates into CASSQRTGVSEKLFF.

The chain carries TRBV27 and TRBJ1-1, with 8 nucleotides matching TRBD1. V was pared by 5 bases and J by 4 bases, with 6 bases of the junction left unmatched. Per the germline V gene, CDR1 is MNHEY and CDR2 is SMNVEV (reference sequence). There are 14 residues in the CDR3. The DNA of the CDR3 is TGTGCCAGCAGTGCCTATGACAGGGGCACTGAAGCTTTCTTT. This translates into CASSAYDRGTEAFF.

The chain employs TRBV7-9 and TRBJ2-5; D is perhaps TRBD1 (5 bases). The CDR3 is 16 amino acids. The germline CDR1 and CDR2 sequences are SEHNR and FQNEAQ (reference sequence). V gave up 6 bases and J gave up 1 base, with 18 bases separating them. The CDR3 DNA reads as TGTGCCAGCAGACCCACCAGCCAGGGTCCCCAAGAGACCCAGTACTTC. The encoded protein is CASRPTSQGPQETQYF. The whole variable domain, filled in from reference TRBV7-9 and TRBJ2-5, reads DTGVSQNPRHKITKRGQNVTFRCDPISEHNRLYWYRQTLGQGPEFLTYFQNEAQLEKSRLLSDRFSAERPKGSFSTLEIQRTEQGDSAMYLCASRPTSQGPQETQYFGPGTRLLVL.